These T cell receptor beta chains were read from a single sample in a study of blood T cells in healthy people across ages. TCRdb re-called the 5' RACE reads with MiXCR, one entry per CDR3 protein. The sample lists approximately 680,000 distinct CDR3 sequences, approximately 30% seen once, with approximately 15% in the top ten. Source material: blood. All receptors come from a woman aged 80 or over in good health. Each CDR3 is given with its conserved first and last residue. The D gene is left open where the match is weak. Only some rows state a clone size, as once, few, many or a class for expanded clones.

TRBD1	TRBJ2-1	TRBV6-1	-	TGTGTCAGCAGACCCACCGGGACAGGATACAATGAGCGGTTCTTC	CVSRPTGTGYNERFF
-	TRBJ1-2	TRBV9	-	TGTGCCAGCAGCGTAGGAGGGGGAACTTTTTTCGATGGCTACACCTTC	CASSVGGGTFFDGYTF
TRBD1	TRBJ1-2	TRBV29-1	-	TGCAACGTTGATTCAGGGGGGCCTTATGGCTACACCTTC	CNVDSGGPYGYTF
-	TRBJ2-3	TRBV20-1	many	TGCAGTGCCCCTCAGCTGGGATGGGGGACGCAGTATTTT	CSAPQLGWGTQYF
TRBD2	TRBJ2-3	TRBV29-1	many	TGCAGCGCGCGACCGGGACTAGCGGGGAGCACAGATACGCAGTATTTT	CSARPGLAGSTDTQYF
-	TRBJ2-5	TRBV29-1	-	TGCAGCGTTGGTGGGGGGAATTCTTACAATGAGCAGTACTTC	CSVGGGNSYNEQYF
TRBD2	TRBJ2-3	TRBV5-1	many	TGCGCCAGCAGCTCTAGACTAGCGGGAAGCACAGATACGCAGTATTTT	CASSSRLAGSTDTQYF
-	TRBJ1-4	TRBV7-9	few	TGTGCCAGCAGCTTAGCATCTCGCTCATTTAGTGAAAAACTGTTTTTT	CASSLASRSFSEKLFF
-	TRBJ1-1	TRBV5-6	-	TGTGCCAGCAGCTTGCCTCACACTGAAGCTTTCTTT	CASSLPHTEAFF
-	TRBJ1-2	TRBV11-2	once	TGTGCCAGCAGCTTAGATCAACAGTTTGGCCACACCTTC	CASSLDQQFGHTF
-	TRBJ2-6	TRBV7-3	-	TGTGCCAGCAGCTCCGGACACCTCTCTGGGGCCAACGTCCTGACTTTC	CASSSGHLSGANVLTF
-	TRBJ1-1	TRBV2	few	TGTGCCAGCAGTGATAATCTGGACAGCCACAAAGCTTTCTTT	CASSDNLDSHKAFF
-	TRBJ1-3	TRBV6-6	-	TGTGCCAGCAGCGCTCGCGCGAGGGGTCTTACTGGAAACACCATATATTTT	CASSARARGLTGNTIYF
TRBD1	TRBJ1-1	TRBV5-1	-	TGCGCCAGCAGCGTGACAGGGTTAAACACTGAAGCTTTCTTT	CASSVTGLNTEAFF
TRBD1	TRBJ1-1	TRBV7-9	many	TGTGCCAGCAGCTTACCCGGGGGACAGGGAGCTTTCTTT	CASSLPGGQGAFF
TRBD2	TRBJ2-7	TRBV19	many	TGTGCCAGTAGTGTTTCTAGCGGGCGCTACGAGCAGTACTTC	CASSVSSGRYEQYF
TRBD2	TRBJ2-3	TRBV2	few	TGTGCCAGCAGTCTTACTAGCGGGGGGGCCACAGATACGCAGTATTTT	CASSLTSGGATDTQYF
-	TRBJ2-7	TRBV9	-	TGTGCCAGCAGCGTGGCGGACGGTGACTACGAGCAGTACTTC	CASSVADGDYEQYF
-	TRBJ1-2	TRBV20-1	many	TGCAGTGCTAGAGTTGAAGGGGACTATGGCTACACCTTC	CSARVEGDYGYTF
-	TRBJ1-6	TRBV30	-	TGTGCCTGGACCCCACCCCGAGGGTCACGGGATTCACCCCTCCACTTT	CAWTPPRGSRDSPLHF
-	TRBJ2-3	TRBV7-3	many	TGTGCCAGCAGCCCGGTGGGTTTTTCAGATACGCAGTATTTT	CASSPVGFSDTQYF
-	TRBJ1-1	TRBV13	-	TGTGCCAGCAGCCGTCTGGGGGGGGCTATTGCTAGCACTGAAGCTTTCTTT	CASSRLGGAIASTEAFF
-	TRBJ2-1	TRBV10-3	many	TGTGCCATCAGTGAGTCGGGTCGGGGTTCCTACAATGAGCAGTTCTTC	CAISESGRGSYNEQFF
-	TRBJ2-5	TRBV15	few	TGTGCCACCAGCAGACAGGGATCCCAAGAGACCCAGTACTTC	CATSRQGSQETQYF
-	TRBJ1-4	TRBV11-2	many	TGTGCCAGCAGCATAGACGTTGTGCAAGAAAAACTGTTTTTT	CASSIDVVQEKLFF
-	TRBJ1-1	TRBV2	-	TGTGCCAGCAGTATAGGTGGGGTGAACACTGAAGCTTTCTTT	CASSIGGVNTEAFF
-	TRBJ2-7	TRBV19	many	TGTGCCAGTAGTCCTCTAAGGGGGGGCCACGAGCAGTACTTC	CASSPLRGGHEQYF
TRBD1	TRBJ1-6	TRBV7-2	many	TGTGCCAGCAGCTTAGTAACAGGGGGTTCACCCCTCCACTTT	CASSLVTGGSPLHF
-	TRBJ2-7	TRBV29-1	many	TGCAGCGTGGGAAACCAAAACGAGCAGTACTTC	CSVGNQNEQYF
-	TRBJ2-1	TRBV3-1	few	TGTGCCAGCAGCCGAGAGACGAATGAGCAGTTCTTC	CASSRETNEQFF
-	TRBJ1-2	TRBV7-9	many	TGTGCCAGCAGCTTAACGTCCCAGTCGAGTGGCTACACCTTC	CASSLTSQSSGYTF
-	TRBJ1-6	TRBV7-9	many	TGTGCCAGCAGCTTAGCGGTGGGGACGGAGAATTCACCCCTCCACTTT	CASSLAVGTENSPLHF
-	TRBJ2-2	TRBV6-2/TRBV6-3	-	TGTGCCAGCAGACACATGGGGGAGCTGTTTTTT	CASRHMGELFF
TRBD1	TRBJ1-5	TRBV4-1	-	TGCGCCAGCAGCCAAGATGGACAGGGGGAACAGCCCCAGCATTTT	CASSQDGQGEQPQHF
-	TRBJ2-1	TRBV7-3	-	TGTGCCAGCAGCTTCAGTGCAGCTCCGGGCAATGAGCAGTTCTTC	CASSFSAAPGNEQFF
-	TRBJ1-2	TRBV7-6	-	TGTGCCAGCAGCTTAGGGCAATTGGGGTATGGCTACACCTTC	CASSLGQLGYGYTF
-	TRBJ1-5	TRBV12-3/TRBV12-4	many	TGTGCCAGCAGTTTCGGTAATCAGCCCCAGCATTTT	CASSFGNQPQHF
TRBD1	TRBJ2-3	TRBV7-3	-	TGTGCCAGCAGCTCCCGACAGGGCGCTTCCGATACGCAGTATTTT	CASSSRQGASDTQYF
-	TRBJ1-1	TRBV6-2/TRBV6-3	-	TGTGCCAGCAGTCCCCCACCGGGGGGATTTTTAAACACTGAAGCTTTCTTT	CASSPPPGGFLNTEAFF
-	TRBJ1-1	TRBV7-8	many	TGTGCCAGCAGCTTAATCGCAGGGAACACTGAAGCTTTCTTT	CASSLIAGNTEAFF
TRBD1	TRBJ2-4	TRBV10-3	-	TGTGCCATCCAAGGGGGCGGCAAAAACATTCAGTACTTC	CAIQGGGKNIQYF